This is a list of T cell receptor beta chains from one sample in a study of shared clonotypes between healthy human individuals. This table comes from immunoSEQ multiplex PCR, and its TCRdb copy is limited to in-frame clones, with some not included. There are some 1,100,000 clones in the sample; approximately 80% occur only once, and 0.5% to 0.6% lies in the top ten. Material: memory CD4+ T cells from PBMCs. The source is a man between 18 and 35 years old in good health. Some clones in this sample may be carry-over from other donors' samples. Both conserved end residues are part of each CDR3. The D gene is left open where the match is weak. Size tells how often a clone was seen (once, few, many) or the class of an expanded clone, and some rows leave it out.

DNA: TGTGCCAGCAGGGACAACTTCTTCACAGATACGCAGTATTTT; CDR3: CASRDNFFTDTQYF; D: -; V: TRBV5-6; size: once; J: TRBJ2-3
DNA: TGTGCCAGCAGAGCGGGTCGCTCCTACAATGAGCAGTTCTTC; CDR3: CASRAGRSYNEQFF; D: -; V: TRBV27; size: -; J: TRBJ2-1
DNA: TGTGCCAGCAGCCCCCGGCGCGGGACTACCGGGGAGCTGTTTTTT; CDR3: CASSPRRGTTGELFF; D: -; V: TRBV9; size: few; J: TRBJ2-2
DNA: TGTGCCACCAGAGGGGGGGGACAGGCCTCCTACGAGCAGTACTTC; CDR3: CATRGGGQASYEQYF; D: -; V: TRBV2; size: few; J: TRBJ2-7
DNA: TGTGCCAGCAGCGTTGGGTCTTGGGGCACAGATACGCAGTATTTT; CDR3: CASSVGSWGTDTQYF; D: -; V: TRBV9; size: -; J: TRBJ2-3
DNA: TGTGCCAGCAGTTACTCCCAGGGTTACTCCTACGAGCAGTACTTC; CDR3: CASSYSQGYSYEQYF; D: -; V: TRBV6-6; size: -; J: TRBJ2-7
DNA: TGTGCCACCAGCAGAGGACTAGCGGGAATCGATGAGCAGTTCTTC; CDR3: CATSRGLAGIDEQFF; D: TRBD2; V: TRBV15; size: -; J: TRBJ2-1
DNA: TGTGCCAGTCGACAGGCTAACTATGGCTACACCTTC; CDR3: CASRQANYGYTF; D: -; V: TRBV6-5; size: -; J: TRBJ1-2
DNA: TGTGCCAGCAGTGAAGCGCCCCTAGTAAGGGAGCTGTTTTTT; CDR3: CASSEAPLVRELFF; D: -; V: TRBV2; size: -; J: TRBJ2-2
DNA: TGTGCCAGCAGGATGGGGACTAACTCCTACAATGAGCAGTTCTTC; CDR3: CASRMGTNSYNEQFF; D: TRBD2; V: TRBV5-4; size: few; J: TRBJ2-1
DNA: TGCGCCAGCAGCCTGGGACAGGGGGCTTACGAGCAGTACTTC; CDR3: CASSLGQGAYEQYF; D: TRBD1; V: TRBV5-1; size: once; J: TRBJ2-7
DNA: TGTGCCAGCAGCCAAGATTTGAGTAGCGGGATCACCGTCTACGAGCAGTACTTC; CDR3: CASSQDLSSGITVYEQYF; D: TRBD2; V: TRBV4-2; size: -; J: TRBJ2-7
DNA: TGCGCCAGCAGCTCATTAAACCCGGGACTAAGTCCCGAGCAGTACTTC; CDR3: CASSSLNPGLSPEQYF; D: TRBD2; V: TRBV5-1; size: -; J: TRBJ2-7
DNA: TGCAGCGTGGTCAGACAGGGGGAGGAAGCTTTCTTT; CDR3: CSVVRQGEEAFF; D: TRBD1; V: TRBV29-1; size: -; J: TRBJ1-1
DNA: TGTGCCAGCAGCTCCCGGACTAGCGGGGCGAAAAACATTCAGTACTTC; CDR3: CASSSRTSGAKNIQYF; D: TRBD2; V: TRBV7-9; size: -; J: TRBJ2-4
DNA: TGTGCCAGCAGTTCCGGGCTGCGGGGCTCCTACAATGAGCAGTTCTTC; CDR3: CASSSGLRGSYNEQFF; D: -; V: TRBV28; size: -; J: TRBJ2-1
DNA: TGCGCCAGCAACCGTGGCGGAAGCACAGATACGCAGTATTTT; CDR3: CASNRGGSTDTQYF; D: -; V: TRBV5-1; size: few; J: TRBJ2-3
DNA: TGTGCCAGCAGTTCGGACAGGAGCTCCTACGAGCAGTACTTC; CDR3: CASSSDRSSYEQYF; D: TRBD1; V: TRBV28; size: -; J: TRBJ2-7
DNA: TGTGCCACCAGCAACGACAGATATTGGGCCCAGTACTTC; CDR3: CATSNDRYWAQYF; D: -; V: TRBV15; size: -; J: TRBJ2-5
DNA: TGTGCCAGCATCCTCTCGCGGGGCGGGAGGGCCGCGGGGGAGCAGTTCTTC; CDR3: CASILSRGGRAAGEQFF; D: TRBD2; V: TRBV5-4; size: once; J: TRBJ2-1
DNA: TGTGCCAGCTCAGTCATCCGTACTAGCGGCCCAGGGGGCGAGCAGTACTTC; CDR3: CASSVIRTSGPGGEQYF; D: -; V: TRBV18; size: -; J: TRBJ2-7
DNA: TGTGCCAGCAGCTTAGTGGCAGGGTTGTACAATGAGCAGTTCTTC; CDR3: CASSLVAGLYNEQFF; D: -; V: TRBV7-2; size: -; J: TRBJ2-1
DNA: TGTGCCAGCAGTTTAGTAGGCCTGAGCTCTGGAAACACCATATATTTT; CDR3: CASSLVGLSSGNTIYF; D: -; V: TRBV28; size: -; J: TRBJ1-3
DNA: TGCGCCAGCAGCCGGACTAGTACCTCCTACAATGAGCAGTTCTTC; CDR3: CASSRTSTSYNEQFF; D: TRBD2; V: TRBV5-1; size: -; J: TRBJ2-1
DNA: TGTGCCAGCAGCCAGGACCCCCTAGGGATTTACACCGGGGAGCTGTTTTTT; CDR3: CASSQDPLGIYTGELFF; D: -; V: TRBV4-2; size: -; J: TRBJ2-2
DNA: TGTGCCAGCAGCCCTCGGGGCGGGCCTTCAACAGATACGCAGTATTTT; CDR3: CASSPRGGPSTDTQYF; D: -; V: TRBV7-9; size: few; J: TRBJ2-3
DNA: TGTGCCAGCAGCTTTCCTAGCGGGAGGGCCCCCTCTCACACAGATACGCAGTATTTT; CDR3: CASSFPSGRAPSHTDTQYF; D: TRBD2; V: TRBV7-8; size: once; J: TRBJ2-3
DNA: TGTGCCAGCAGCGCCTCCTTCCCGGGGAGCGGTCTAAGGGATGAGCAGTTCTTC; CDR3: CASSASFPGSGLRDEQFF; D: -; V: TRBV9; size: -; J: TRBJ2-1
DNA: TGTGCCTGGACCCCATACGGACTCAATCAGCCCCAGCATTTT; CDR3: CAWTPYGLNQPQHF; D: -; V: TRBV30; size: -; J: TRBJ1-5
DNA: TGTGCCAGCTCACCCAGGGGAAACACCATATATTTT; CDR3: CASSPRGNTIYF; D: -; V: TRBV18; size: -; J: TRBJ1-3
DNA: TGTGCCAGCAGGGAAATTTATGAGCAGTTCTTC; CDR3: CASREIYEQFF; D: -; V: TRBV2; size: -; J: TRBJ2-1
DNA: TGTGCCAGCTCACAGGGACAGGGGTCGTACACTGAAGCTTTCTTT; CDR3: CASSQGQGSYTEAFF; D: TRBD1; V: TRBV18; size: -; J: TRBJ1-1
DNA: TGTGCCAGCAGCCGATTTCTGACAGATACGCGAGAAGCTTTCTTT; CDR3: CASSRFLTDTREAFF; D: -; V: TRBV5-5; size: -; J: TRBJ1-1
DNA: TGTGCCAGCAGTTTATTGGGCGCAAAGTACTTC; CDR3: CASSLLGAKYF; D: -; V: TRBV28; size: -; J: TRBJ2-7
DNA: TGTGCCAGCTCTGGGACAGGGGGATTCGGGAATGAAAAACTGTTTTTT; CDR3: CASSGTGGFGNEKLFF; D: TRBD1; V: TRBV7-9; size: -; J: TRBJ1-4
DNA: TGTGCCAGCAGCTTCCCCGGACAGATATATGGCTACACCTTC; CDR3: CASSFPGQIYGYTF; D: -; V: TRBV5-6; size: -; J: TRBJ1-2
DNA: TGCGCCAGCAGCAGGGGAGACAGGGGATTGGGAGAGACCCAGTACTTC; CDR3: CASSRGDRGLGETQYF; D: TRBD1; V: TRBV10-1; size: -; J: TRBJ2-5
DNA: TGTGCCAGCAGTTTGGGGGGAATAAAACAAAACACTGAAGCTTTCTTT; CDR3: CASSLGGIKQNTEAFF; D: -; V: TRBV28; size: -; J: TRBJ1-1
DNA: TGCGCCAGCTCCAGGGGACTAGGCGATACGCAGTATTTT; CDR3: CASSRGLGDTQYF; D: TRBD2; V: TRBV10-2; size: -; J: TRBJ2-3
DNA: TGTGCCAGCAGCTTAAAGGGCGCCGGCGGCTACGAGCAGTACTTC; CDR3: CASSLKGAGGYEQYF; D: -; V: TRBV7-8; size: -; J: TRBJ2-7
DNA: TGTGCCAGCAGTTTCTTAGCGGGAGGTTCTAATGAGCAGTTCTTC; CDR3: CASSFLAGGSNEQFF; D: TRBD2; V: TRBV6-1; size: -; J: TRBJ2-1
DNA: TGTGCCATCAGTGACAGGGGGCTCTATGGCTACACCTTC; CDR3: CAISDRGLYGYTF; D: TRBD1; V: TRBV10-3; size: -; J: TRBJ1-2
DNA: TGCGCCAGCAGCTTAGGCGCGGGACTAGGCTCCTACAATGAGCAGTTCTTC; CDR3: CASSLGAGLGSYNEQFF; D: TRBD2; V: TRBV5-1; size: -; J: TRBJ2-1
DNA: TGTGCCAGCAGACAAACCTCCTGGACTACTTATGGCTACACCTTC; CDR3: CASRQTSWTTYGYTF; D: -; V: TRBV6-1; size: once; J: TRBJ1-2
DNA: TGTGCCAGCAGCGTCAATGAGCAGTTCTTC; CDR3: CASSVNEQFF; D: -; V: TRBV11-2; size: -; J: TRBJ2-1
DNA: TGTGCCATCAAGGAGGGTAGTGAGACCCAGTACTTC; CDR3: CAIKEGSETQYF; D: -; V: TRBV10-3; size: -; J: TRBJ2-5